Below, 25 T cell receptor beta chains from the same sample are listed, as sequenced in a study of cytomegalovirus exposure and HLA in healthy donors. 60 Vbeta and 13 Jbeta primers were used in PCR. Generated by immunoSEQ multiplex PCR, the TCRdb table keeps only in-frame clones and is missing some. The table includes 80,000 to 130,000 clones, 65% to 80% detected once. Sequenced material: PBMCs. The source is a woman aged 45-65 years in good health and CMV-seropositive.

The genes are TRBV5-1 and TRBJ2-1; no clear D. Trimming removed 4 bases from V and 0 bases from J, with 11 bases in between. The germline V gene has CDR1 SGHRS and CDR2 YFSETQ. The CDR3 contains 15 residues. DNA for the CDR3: TGCGCCAGCAGCACCAGTGTCAGCTCCTACAATGAGCAGTTCTTC. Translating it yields CASSTSVSSYNEQFF.

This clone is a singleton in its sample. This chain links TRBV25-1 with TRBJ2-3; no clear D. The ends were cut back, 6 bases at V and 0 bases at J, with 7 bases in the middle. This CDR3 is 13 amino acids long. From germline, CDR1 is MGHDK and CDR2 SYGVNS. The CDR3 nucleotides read TGTGCCAGCAGCCCCGGGAGCACAGATACGCAGTATTTT. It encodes CASSPGSTDTQYF.

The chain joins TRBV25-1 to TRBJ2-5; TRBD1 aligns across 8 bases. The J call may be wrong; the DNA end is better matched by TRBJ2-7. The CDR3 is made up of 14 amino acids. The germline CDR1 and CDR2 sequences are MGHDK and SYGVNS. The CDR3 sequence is CASSEDRGPYEQYF. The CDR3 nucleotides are TGTGCCAGCAGTGAAGACAGGGGTCCCTACGAGCAGTACTTC.

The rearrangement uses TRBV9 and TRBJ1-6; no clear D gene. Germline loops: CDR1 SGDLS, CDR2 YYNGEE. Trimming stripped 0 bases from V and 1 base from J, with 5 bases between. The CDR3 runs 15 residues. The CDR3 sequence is CASSVGESYNSPLHF. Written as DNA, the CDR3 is TGTGCCAGCAGCGTAGGGGAGTCCTATAATTCACCCCTCCACTTT.

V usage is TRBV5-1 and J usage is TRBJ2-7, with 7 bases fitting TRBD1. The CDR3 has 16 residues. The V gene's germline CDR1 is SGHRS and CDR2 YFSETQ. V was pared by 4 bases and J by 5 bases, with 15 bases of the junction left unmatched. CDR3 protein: CASSPAGEGARNEQYF. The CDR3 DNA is TGCGCCAGCAGCCCGGCGGGCGAGGGGGCGAGGAACGAGCAGTACTTC. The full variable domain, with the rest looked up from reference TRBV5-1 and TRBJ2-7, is KAGVTQTPRYLIKTRGQQVTLSCSPISGHRSVSWYQQTPGQGLQFLFEYFSETQRNKGNFPGRFSGRQFSNSRSEMNVSTLELGDSALYLCASSPAGEGARNEQYFGPGTRLTVT.

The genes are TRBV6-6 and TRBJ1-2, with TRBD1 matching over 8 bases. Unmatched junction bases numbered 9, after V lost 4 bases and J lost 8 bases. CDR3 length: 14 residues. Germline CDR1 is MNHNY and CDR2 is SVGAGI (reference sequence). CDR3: CASSSLGQGLGYTF. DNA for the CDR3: TGTGCCAGCAGTTCCCTTGGACAGGGCTTAGGCTACACCTTC.

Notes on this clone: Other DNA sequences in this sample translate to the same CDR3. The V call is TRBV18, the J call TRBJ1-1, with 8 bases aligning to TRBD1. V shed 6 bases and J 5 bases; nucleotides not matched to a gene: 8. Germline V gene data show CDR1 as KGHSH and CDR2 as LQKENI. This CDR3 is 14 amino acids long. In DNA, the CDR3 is TGTGCCAGCTCCCCTACAGGGGGAGGGACTGAAGCTTTCTTT. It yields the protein CASSPTGGGTEAFF.

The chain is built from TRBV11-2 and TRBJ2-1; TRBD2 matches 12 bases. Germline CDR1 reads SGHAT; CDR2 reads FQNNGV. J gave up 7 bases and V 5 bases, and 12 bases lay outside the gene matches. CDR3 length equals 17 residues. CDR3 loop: CASSASPSGGARNEQFF. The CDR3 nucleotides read TGTGCCAGCAGCGCCTCCCCTAGCGGGGGGGCAAGAAATGAGCAGTTCTTC.

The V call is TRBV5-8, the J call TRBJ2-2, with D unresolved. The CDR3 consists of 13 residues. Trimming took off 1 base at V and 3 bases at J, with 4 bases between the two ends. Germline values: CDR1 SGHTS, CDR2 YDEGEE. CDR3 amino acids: CASSLSDTGELFF. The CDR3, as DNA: TGTGCCAGCAGCTTGTCAGACACCGGGGAGCTGTTTTTT. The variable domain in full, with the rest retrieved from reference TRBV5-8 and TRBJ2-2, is EAGVTQSPTHLIKTRGQQATLRCSPISGHTSVYWYQQALGLGLQFLLWYDEGEERNRGNFPPRFSGRQFPNYSSELNVNALELEDSALYLCASSLSDTGELFFGEGSRLTVL.

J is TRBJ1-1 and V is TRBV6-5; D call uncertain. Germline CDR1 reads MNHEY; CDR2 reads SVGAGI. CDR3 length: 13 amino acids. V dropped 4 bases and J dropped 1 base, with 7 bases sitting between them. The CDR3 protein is CASSLEANTEAFF. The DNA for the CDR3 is TGTGCCAGCAGTTTGGAGGCGAACACTGAAGCTTTCTTT.

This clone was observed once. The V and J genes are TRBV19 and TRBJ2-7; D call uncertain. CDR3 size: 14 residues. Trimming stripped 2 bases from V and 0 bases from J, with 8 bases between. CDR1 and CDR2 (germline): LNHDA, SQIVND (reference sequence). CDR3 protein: CASSINRNSYEQYF. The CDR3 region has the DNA TGTGCCAGTAGTATAAACAGAAACTCCTACGAGCAGTACTTC.

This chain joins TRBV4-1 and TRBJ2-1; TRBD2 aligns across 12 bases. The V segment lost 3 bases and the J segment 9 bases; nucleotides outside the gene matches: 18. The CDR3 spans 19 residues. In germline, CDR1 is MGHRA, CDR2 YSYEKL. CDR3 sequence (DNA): TGCGCCAGCAGCCAGAGTCCCTCTAGCGGGAGGGCCGAGGGAGGTGAGCAGTTCTTC. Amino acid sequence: CASSQSPSSGRAEGGEQFF.

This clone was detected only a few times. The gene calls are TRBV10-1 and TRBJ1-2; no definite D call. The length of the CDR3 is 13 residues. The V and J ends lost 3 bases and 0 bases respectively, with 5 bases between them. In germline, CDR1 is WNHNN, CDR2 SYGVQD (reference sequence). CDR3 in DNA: TGCGCCAGCAGTGAATATCCTAACTATGGCTACACCTTC. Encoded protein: CASSEYPNYGYTF.

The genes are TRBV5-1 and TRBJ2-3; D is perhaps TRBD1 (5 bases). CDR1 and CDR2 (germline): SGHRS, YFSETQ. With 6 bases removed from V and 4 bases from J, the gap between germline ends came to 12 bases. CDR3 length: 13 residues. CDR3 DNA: TGCGCCAGCAAGACAGAATATCCAGATACGCAGTATTTT. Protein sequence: CASKTEYPDTQYF.

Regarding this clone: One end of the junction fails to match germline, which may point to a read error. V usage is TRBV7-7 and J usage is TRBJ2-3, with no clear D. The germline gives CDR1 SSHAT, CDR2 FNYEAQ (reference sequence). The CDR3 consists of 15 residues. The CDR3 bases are TGTGCTAGCAGCTTAGTCGGCGGTGGCACAGATACGCAGTATTTT. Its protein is CASSLVGGGTDTQYF.

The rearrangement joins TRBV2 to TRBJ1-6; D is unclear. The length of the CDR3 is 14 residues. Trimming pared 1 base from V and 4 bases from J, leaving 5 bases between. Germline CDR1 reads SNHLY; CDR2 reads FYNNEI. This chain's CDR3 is CASSEGQYNSPLHF. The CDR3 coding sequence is TGTGCCAGCAGTGAAGGGCAGTATAATTCACCCCTCCACTTT.

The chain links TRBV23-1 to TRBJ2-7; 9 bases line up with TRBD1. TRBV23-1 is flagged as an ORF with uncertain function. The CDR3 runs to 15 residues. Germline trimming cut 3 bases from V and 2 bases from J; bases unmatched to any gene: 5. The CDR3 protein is CASSHLTGGPYEQYF. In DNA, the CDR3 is TGCGCCAGCAGTCACCTGACAGGGGGTCCCTACGAGCAGTACTTC.

The CDR3 loop reads CASSAGQIYEQYF. CDR3 sequence (DNA): TGCGCCAGCAGCGCGGGACAGATATACGAGCAGTACTTC. The chain couples TRBV10-1 to TRBJ2-7; possible D gene TRBD1, 7 bases. There are 13 residues in the CDR3. With 6 bases removed from V and 4 bases from J, the gap between germline ends came to 13 bases. From germline, CDR1 is WNHNN and CDR2 SYGVQD (reference sequence).

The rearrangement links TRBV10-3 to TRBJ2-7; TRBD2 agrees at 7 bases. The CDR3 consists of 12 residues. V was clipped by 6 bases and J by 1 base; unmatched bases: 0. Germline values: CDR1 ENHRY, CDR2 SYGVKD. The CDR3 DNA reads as TGTGCCATCAGGCGGGGGTCCTACGAGCAGTACTTC. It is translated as CAIRRGSYEQYF.

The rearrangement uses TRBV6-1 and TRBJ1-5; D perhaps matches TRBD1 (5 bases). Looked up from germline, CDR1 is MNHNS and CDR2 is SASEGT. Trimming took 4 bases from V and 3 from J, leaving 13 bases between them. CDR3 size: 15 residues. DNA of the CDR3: TGTGCCAGCAGTGTAGGCAGGGATATCAATCAGCCCCAGCATTTT. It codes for CASSVGRDINQPQHF.

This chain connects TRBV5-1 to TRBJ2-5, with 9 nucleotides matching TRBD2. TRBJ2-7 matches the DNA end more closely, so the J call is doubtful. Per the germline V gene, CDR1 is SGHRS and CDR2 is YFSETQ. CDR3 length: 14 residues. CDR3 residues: CASSLGLAAHEQYF. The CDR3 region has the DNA TGCGCCAGCAGCTTGGGACTAGCGGCCCACGAGCAGTACTTC.

The CDR3: CASSLGGVGEPQHF. CDR3 sequence (DNA): TGTGCCAGCAGCTTAGGGGGGGTAGGGGAGCCCCAGCATTTT. The chain is built from TRBV7-9 and TRBJ1-5, with a tentative D call TRBD1 (5 bases). This CDR3 is built from 14 residues. CDR1 SEHNR and CDR2 FQNEAQ come from the germline V gene (reference sequence). The V gene lost 1 base and the J gene lost 8 bases, with 12 bases spanning the gap.

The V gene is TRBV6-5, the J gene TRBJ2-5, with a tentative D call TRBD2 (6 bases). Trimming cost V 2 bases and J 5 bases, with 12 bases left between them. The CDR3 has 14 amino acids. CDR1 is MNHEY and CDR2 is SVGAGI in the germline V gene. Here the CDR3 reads CASSYGTGRETQYF. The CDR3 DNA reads TGTGCCAGCAGTTACGGGACTGGACGGGAGACCCAGTACTTC.

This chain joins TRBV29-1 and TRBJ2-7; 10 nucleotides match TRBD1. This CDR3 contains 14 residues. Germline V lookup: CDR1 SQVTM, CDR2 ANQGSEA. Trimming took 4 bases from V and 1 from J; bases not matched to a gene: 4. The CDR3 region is CSVGGTGVSYEQYF. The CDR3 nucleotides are TGCAGCGTTGGCGGGACAGGGGTATCCTACGAGCAGTACTTC.

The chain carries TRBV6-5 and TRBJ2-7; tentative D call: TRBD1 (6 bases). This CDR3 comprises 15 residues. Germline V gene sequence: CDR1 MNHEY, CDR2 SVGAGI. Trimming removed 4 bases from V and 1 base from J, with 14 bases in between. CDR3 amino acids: CASSSHRERSYEQYF. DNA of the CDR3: TGTGCCAGCAGTTCACACAGGGAAAGGTCCTACGAGCAGTACTTC.